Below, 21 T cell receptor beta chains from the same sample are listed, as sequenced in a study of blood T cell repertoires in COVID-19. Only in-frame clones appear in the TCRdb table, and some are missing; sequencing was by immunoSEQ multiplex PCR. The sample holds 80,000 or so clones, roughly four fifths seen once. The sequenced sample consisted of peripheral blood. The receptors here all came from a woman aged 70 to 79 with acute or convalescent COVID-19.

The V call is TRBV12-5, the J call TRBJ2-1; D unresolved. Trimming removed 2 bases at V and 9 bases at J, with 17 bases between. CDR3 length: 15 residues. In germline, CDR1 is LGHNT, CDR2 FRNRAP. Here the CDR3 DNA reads TGTGCTAGTGGTTTGAGTGCTAGACGTCGCGGTGAGCAGTTCTTC. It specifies CASGLSARRRGEQFF.

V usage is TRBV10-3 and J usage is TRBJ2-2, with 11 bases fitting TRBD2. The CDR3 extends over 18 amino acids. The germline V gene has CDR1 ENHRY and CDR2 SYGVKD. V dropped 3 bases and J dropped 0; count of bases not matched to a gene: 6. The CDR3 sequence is CAISDPGLAEANTGELFF. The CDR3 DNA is TGTGCCATCAGTGACCCGGGACTAGCGGAGGCGAACACCGGGGAGCTGTTTTTT.

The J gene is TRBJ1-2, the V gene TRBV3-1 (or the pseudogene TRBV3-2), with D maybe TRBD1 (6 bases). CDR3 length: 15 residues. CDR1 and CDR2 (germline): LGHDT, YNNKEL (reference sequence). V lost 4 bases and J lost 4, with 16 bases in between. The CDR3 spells CASSRSETGSYGYTF. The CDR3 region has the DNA TGTGCCAGCAGCCGCAGTGAGACAGGATCCTATGGCTACACCTTC.

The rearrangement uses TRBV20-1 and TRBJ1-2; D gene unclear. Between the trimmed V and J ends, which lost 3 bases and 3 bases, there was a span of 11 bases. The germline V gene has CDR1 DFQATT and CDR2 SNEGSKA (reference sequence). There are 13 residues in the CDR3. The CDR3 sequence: CSASLYADYGYTF. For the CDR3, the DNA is TGCAGTGCTAGTTTATACGCGGACTATGGCTACACCTTC.

The CDR3 DNA reads TGTGCCAGCTCCCCTCGGAGGGACCTGGATGGCTACACCTTC. Its translation is CASSPRRDLDGYTF. V is TRBV18 and J is TRBJ1-2, with D possibly matching TRBD1 (5 bases). Per the germline V gene, CDR1 is KGHSH and CDR2 is LQKENI. V shed 6 bases and J shed 6 bases, with 17 bases lying between them. There are 14 residues in the CDR3.

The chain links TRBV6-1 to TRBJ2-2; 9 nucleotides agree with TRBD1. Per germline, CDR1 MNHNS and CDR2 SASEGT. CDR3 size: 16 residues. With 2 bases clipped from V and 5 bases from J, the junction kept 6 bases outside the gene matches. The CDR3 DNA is TGTGCCAGCAGTGAACCGGGACAGGGAAGGACCGGGGAGCTGTTTTTT. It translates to CASSEPGQGRTGELFF.

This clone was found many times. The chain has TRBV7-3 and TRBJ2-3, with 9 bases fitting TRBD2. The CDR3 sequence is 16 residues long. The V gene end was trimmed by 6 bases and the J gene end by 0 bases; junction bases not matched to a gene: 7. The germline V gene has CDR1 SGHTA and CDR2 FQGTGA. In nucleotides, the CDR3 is TGTGCCAGCAGTCCCATAGCGGGAGATAGCACAGATACGCAGTATTTT. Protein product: CASSPIAGDSTDTQYF.

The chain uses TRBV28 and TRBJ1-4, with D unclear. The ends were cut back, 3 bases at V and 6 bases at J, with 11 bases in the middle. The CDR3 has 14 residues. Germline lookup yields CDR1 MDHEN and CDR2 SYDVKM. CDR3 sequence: CASSFRGGYEKLFF. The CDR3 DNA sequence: TGTGCCAGCAGTTTCCGCGGCGGGTATGAAAAACTGTTTTTT.

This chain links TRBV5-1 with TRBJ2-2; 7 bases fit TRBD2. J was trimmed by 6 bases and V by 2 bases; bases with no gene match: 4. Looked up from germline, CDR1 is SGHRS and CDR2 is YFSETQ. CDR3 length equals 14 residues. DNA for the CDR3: TGCGCCAGCAGCTTATCCGCGGGAGCCGGGGAGCTGTTTTTT. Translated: CASSLSAGAGELFF.

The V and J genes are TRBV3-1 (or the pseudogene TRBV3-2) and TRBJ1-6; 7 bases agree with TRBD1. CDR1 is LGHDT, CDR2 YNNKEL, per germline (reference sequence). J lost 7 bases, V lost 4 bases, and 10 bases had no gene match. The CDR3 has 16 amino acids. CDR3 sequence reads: CASSLGPGQPNSPLHF. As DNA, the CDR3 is TGTGCCAGCAGCCTTGGTCCGGGACAGCCCAATTCACCCCTCCACTTT.

CDR3: CASNSKRLNNSPLHF. CDR3 sequence (DNA): TGTGCCAGCAACTCTAAAAGACTGAATAATTCACCCCTCCACTTT. The V call is TRBV27, the J call TRBJ1-6, with no clear D. The V gene lost 7 bases and the J gene lost 5 bases, with 15 bases spanning the gap. The CDR3 spans 15 residues. CDR1 and CDR2 (germline): MNHEY, SMNVEV (reference sequence).

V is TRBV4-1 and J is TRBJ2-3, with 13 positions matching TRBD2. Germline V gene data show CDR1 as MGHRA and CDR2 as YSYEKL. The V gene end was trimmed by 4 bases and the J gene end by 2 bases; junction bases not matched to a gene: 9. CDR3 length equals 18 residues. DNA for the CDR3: TGCGCCAGCAGCCTCACCCAGGGACTAGCGGGGCACACAGATACGCAGTATTTT. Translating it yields CASSLTQGLAGHTDTQYF.

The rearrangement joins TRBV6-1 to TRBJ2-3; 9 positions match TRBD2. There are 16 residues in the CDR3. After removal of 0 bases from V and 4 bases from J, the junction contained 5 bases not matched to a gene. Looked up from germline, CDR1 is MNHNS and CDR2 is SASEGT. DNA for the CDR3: TGTGCCAGCAGTGAAGCGACAGCGGGAGGTTCAGATACGCAGTATTTT. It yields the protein CASSEATAGGSDTQYF.

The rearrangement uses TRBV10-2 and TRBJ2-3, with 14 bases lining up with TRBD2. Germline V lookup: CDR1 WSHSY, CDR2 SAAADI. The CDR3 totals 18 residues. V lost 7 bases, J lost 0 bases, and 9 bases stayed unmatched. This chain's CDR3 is CASIGLAGGSISTDTQYF. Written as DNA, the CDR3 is TGCGCCAGCATCGGACTAGCGGGAGGAAGTATTAGCACAGATACGCAGTATTTT.

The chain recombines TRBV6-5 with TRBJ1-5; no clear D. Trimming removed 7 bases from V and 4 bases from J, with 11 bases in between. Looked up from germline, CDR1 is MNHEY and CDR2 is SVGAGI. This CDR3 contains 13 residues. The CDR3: CASKPSRNQPQHF. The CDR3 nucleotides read TGTGCCAGCAAACCGAGCCGAAATCAGCCCCAGCATTTT.

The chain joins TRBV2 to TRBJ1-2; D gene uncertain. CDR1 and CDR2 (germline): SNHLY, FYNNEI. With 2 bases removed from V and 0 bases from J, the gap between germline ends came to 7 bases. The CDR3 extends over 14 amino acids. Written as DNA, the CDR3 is TGTGCCAGCAGTGAAATACGGGCTAACTATGGCTACACCTTC. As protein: CASSEIRANYGYTF.

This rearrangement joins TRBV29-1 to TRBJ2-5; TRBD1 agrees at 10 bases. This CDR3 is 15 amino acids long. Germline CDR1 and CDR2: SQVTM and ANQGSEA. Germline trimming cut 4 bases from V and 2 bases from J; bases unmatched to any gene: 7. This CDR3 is CSVAASGQGQETQYF. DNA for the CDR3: TGCAGCGTTGCGGCCTCGGGACAGGGGCAAGAGACCCAGTACTTC.

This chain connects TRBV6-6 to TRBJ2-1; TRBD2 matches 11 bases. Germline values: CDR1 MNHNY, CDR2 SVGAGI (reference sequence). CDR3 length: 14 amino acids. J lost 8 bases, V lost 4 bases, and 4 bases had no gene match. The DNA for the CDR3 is TGTGCCAGCAGTTTCAAACTAGCGGGGGATGAGCAGTTCTTC. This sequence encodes CASSFKLAGDEQFF.

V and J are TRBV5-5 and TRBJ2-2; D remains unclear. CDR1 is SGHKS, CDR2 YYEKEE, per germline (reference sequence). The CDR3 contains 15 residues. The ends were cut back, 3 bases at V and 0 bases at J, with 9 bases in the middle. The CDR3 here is CASSWSRPNTGELFF. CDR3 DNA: TGTGCCAGCAGCTGGAGCAGACCGAACACCGGGGAGCTGTTTTTT. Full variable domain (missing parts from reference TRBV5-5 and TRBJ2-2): DAGVTQSPTHLIKTRGQQVTLRCSPISGHKSVSWYQQVLGQGPQFIFQYYEKEERGRGNFPDRFSARQFPNYSSELNVNALLLGDSALYLCASSWSRPNTGELFFGEGSRLTVL.

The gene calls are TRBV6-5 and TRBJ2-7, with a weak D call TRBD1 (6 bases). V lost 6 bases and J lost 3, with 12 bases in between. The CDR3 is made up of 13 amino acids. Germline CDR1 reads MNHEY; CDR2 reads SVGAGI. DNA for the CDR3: TGTGCCAGCAGACGGACAGTTCTCTACGAGCAGTACTTC. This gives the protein CASRRTVLYEQYF.

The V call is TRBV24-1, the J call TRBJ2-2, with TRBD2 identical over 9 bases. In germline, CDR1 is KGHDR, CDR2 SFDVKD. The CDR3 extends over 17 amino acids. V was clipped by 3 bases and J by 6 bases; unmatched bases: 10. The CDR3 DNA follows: TGTGCCACCAGTGATCCCCGGGGCGGGAGGGCGGCCGGGGAGCTGTTTTTT. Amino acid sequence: CATSDPRGGRAAGELFF.